This note documents a single TCR beta chain sequence. The CDR3 is made up of 11 amino acids. In germline, CDR1 is SGHAT, CDR2 FQNNGV. V gave up 5 bases and J gave up 11 bases, with 9 bases separating them. The source of the sample is a study of blood T cell repertoires in COVID-19. Overall study: T cells, B-cell-depleted T cells, or PBMCs supplied cDNA or gDNA.

The table came from immunoSEQ multiplex PCR; TCRdb's copy has only in-frame clones and leaves some out. This sample has about 190,000 clones, with 65% to 80% found just once. The V gene is TRBV11-2, the J gene TRBJ2-2; perhaps TRBD1 as D (5 bases). The receptor's source is a middle-aged man who had recovered from COVID-19. The sample taken for sequencing was peripheral blood. The CDR3 DNA reads TGTGCCAGCAGCCTATGGACAGAGCTGTTTTTT. Its protein product is CASSLWTELFF.